Shown below are 20 T cell receptor beta chains from a single sample sequenced in a study of technical replicates of blood from a few donors. Using immunoSEQ multiplex PCR, the repertoire was profiled, and TCRdb retains in-frame clones only, with some absent. The table records tens of thousands of clones, roughly 92% of them present only once. Sample: PBMCs. Receptors were obtained from a human donor in good health. Some clones in this sample may be carry-over from other donors' samples.

J is TRBJ1-1 and V is TRBV10-2; D possibly corresponds to TRBD1 (5 bases). Germline assignment: CDR1 WSHSY and CDR2 SAAADI. This CDR3 spans 15 amino acids. Trimming took 0 bases from V and 2 from J, leaving 10 bases between them. CDR3 sequence: CASSESDQGNTEAFF. In DNA, the CDR3 is TGCGCCAGCAGTGAGTCGGATCAGGGTAACACTGAAGCTTTCTTT.

This clone was seen a few times. The J gene is TRBJ2-5, the V gene TRBV14, with a weak D call TRBD2 (7 bases). V was trimmed by 0 bases and J by 2 bases, leaving 16 bases between them. Germline assignment: CDR1 SGHDN and CDR2 FVKESK. CDR3 length: 17 residues. This chain's CDR3 is CASSQDAGGGPQETQYF. The DNA for the CDR3 is TGTGCCAGCAGCCAAGACGCGGGCGGGGGCCCTCAAGAGACCCAGTACTTC.

The V and J genes are TRBV9 and TRBJ1-5; D might be TRBD1 (5 bases). The CDR3 spans 13 residues. The V end lost 3 bases, the J end lost 4 bases, and 8 bases lay between the germline ends. Per germline, CDR1 SGDLS and CDR2 YYNGEE. In nucleotides, the CDR3 is TGTGCCAGCAGCGCCTCAGGGAATCAGCCCCAGCATTTT. Translated, it gives CASSASGNQPQHF.

The genes are TRBV4-3 and TRBJ2-3, with D perhaps matching TRBD1 (6 bases). Trimming shortened V by 4 bases and J by 4 bases, and 15 bases separated the two germline ends. The CDR3 has 15 amino acids. Per germline, CDR1 LGHNA and CDR2 YSLEER. Here the CDR3 DNA reads TGCGCCAGCAGCCCGGGACATGAGAGAGCAGATACGCAGTATTTT. This translates into CASSPGHERADTQYF.

The chain carries TRBV7-3 and TRBJ1-1; TRBD1 agrees at 7 bases. V trimming: 1 base; J trimming: 1 base; junction bases outside the gene matches: 0. The CDR3 is 14 amino acids. From germline, CDR1 is SGHTA and CDR2 FQGTGA. The CDR3 DNA is TGTGCCAGCAGCTTAAAGGGGGCGAACACTGAAGCTTTCTTT. Amino acid sequence: CASSLKGANTEAFF.

The J gene is TRBJ2-3, the V gene TRBV7-3; 7 nucleotides align to TRBD2. Germline-derived CDR1 and CDR2 are SGHTA and FQGTGA. The ends lost 1 base at V and 3 bases at J; junction bases unmatched: 7. CDR3 length: 16 residues. The CDR3 DNA reads TGTGCCAGCAGCTTAAGTCGGGGGGTGGGAACAGATACGCAGTATTTT. This gives the protein CASSLSRGVGTDTQYF. Supplemented by reference TRBV7-3 and TRBJ2-3, the full variable domain reads GAGVSQTPSNKVTEKGKYVELRCDPISGHTALYWYRQSLGQGPEFLIYFQGTGAADDSGLPNDRFFAVRPEGSVSTLKIQRTERGDSAVYLCASSLSRGVGTDTQYFGPGTRLTVL.

The gene calls are TRBV9 and TRBJ1-3, with D uncertain. V was shortened by 0 bases and J by 0 bases, with 10 bases between the two germline ends. The CDR3 is 16 amino acids. The germline V gene has CDR1 SGDLS and CDR2 YYNGEE. CDR3 residues: CASSVALQISGNTIYF. The CDR3 bases are TGTGCCAGCAGCGTAGCTTTACAGATCTCTGGAAACACCATATATTTT. Drawing the rest from reference TRBV9 and TRBJ1-3, the complete variable domain is DSGVTQTPKHLITATGQRVTLRCSPRSGDLSVYWYQQSLDQGLQFLIQYYNGEERAKGNILERFSAQQFPDLHSELNLSSLELGDSALYFCASSVALQISGNTIYFGEGSWLTVV.

The chain links TRBV4-3 to TRBJ2-1; possibly TRBD2 for D (6 bases). The V gene lost 3 bases and the J gene lost 2 bases, with 14 bases spanning the gap. The germline V gene encodes CDR1 LGHNA and CDR2 YSLEER. This CDR3 region has 16 residues. For the CDR3, the DNA is TGCGCCAGCAGCCAGACTCGGGAGTCCGCCTACAATGAGCAGTTCTTC. Residues: CASSQTRESAYNEQFF.

This clone was recorded once. The DNA of the CDR3 is TGTGCCAGCAGCCTAGAGACTAGCGGGAGGCCTTCCGATGAGCAGTTCTTC. This codes for CASSLETSGRPSDEQFF. The chain carries TRBV7-3 and TRBJ2-1; 13 nucleotides align to TRBD2. Germline V gene lookup returns CDR1 SGHTA and CDR2 FQGTGA. V lost 5 bases to trimming and J lost 8 bases; unmatched junction nucleotides: 12. The CDR3 totals 17 residues.

As to this clone: The junction differs from germline at one of its ends, possibly a read error. The rearrangement links TRBV7-9 to TRBJ2-7; TRBD1 is a possible D gene (5 bases). Germline V gene sequence: CDR1 SEHNR, CDR2 FQNEAQ (reference sequence). CDR3 size: 13 residues. The CDR3 protein is CASSHVSPTGPTF. CDR3 nucleotides: TGTGCCAGCAGCCACGTATCCCCTACAGGACCCACTTTC.

The CDR3 loop reads CAWSVGPGGYNEQFF. CDR3 bases: TGTGCCTGGAGTGTAGGTCCGGGGGGCTACAATGAGCAGTTCTTC. The gene calls are TRBV30 and TRBJ2-1, with 7 bases that match TRBD2. The CDR3 covers 15 residues. The junction had 5 bases not matched to a gene; V was cut back by 0 bases and J by 3 bases. Germline CDR1 and CDR2: GTSNPN and SVGIG (reference sequence). Drawing the rest from reference TRBV30 and TRBJ2-1, the complete variable domain is SQTIHQWPATLVQPVGSPLSLECTVEGTSNPNLYWYRQAAGRGLQLLFYSVGIGQISSEVPQNLSASRPQDRQFILSSKKLLLSDSGFYLCAWSVGPGGYNEQFFGPGTRLTVL.

This clone has just one count. The chain carries TRBV5-1 and TRBJ1-2, with no clear D. V was cut by 3 bases and J by 3 bases, with 12 bases left in between. The germline CDR1 and CDR2 sequences are SGHRS and YFSETQ. The CDR3 loop spans 14 amino acids. DNA of the CDR3: TGCGCCAGCAGCTGGGAGAATTGGGACTATGGCTACACCTTC. Its translation is CASSWENWDYGYTF.

The chain couples TRBV27 to TRBJ2-2, with 14 bases fitting TRBD2. Germline assignment: CDR1 MNHEY and CDR2 SMNVEV (reference sequence). The ends lost 5 bases at V and 7 bases at J; junction bases unmatched: 6. The CDR3 covers 16 residues. The CDR3: CASSRLAGGPDGELFF. DNA for the CDR3: TGTGCCAGCAGTCGACTAGCGGGAGGGCCGGACGGGGAGCTGTTTTTT.

This chain joins TRBV5-6 and TRBJ1-5; possible D gene TRBD1, 6 bases. CDR3 length equals 14 residues. Germline CDR1 reads SGHDT; CDR2 reads YYEEEE. V was trimmed by 1 base and J by 7 bases, leaving 12 bases between them. The CDR3 sequence: CASSLHRASQPQHF. DNA of the CDR3: TGTGCCAGCAGCTTGCACAGGGCGAGCCAGCCCCAGCATTTT.

The chain couples TRBV19 to TRBJ1-1; D is possibly TRBD1 (6 bases). The CDR3 has 15 amino acids. Germline lookup yields CDR1 LNHDA and CDR2 SQIVND (reference sequence). V shed 5 bases and J shed 1 base, with 14 bases lying between them. The CDR3 reads CASSSYRDRNTEAFF. The CDR3 region has the DNA TGTGCCAGTAGTTCCTACAGGGATAGGAACACTGAAGCTTTCTTT.

In its sample, this clone was seen a few times. The genes are TRBV4-2 and TRBJ2-5; TRBD1 aligns across 10 bases. The germline V gene has CDR1 LGHNA and CDR2 YNFKEQ. The V gene end was trimmed by 0 bases and the J gene end by 5 bases; junction bases not matched to a gene: 6. The CDR3 has 16 residues. The CDR3, as DNA: TGTGCCAGCAGCCAAGACGGGACAGGGGTTAGGGAGACCCAGTACTTC. Protein sequence: CASSQDGTGVRETQYF.

The chain couples TRBV27 to TRBJ2-3; possibly TRBD2 for D (5 bases). V was clipped by 0 bases and J by 2 bases, with 9 bases between them. CDR3 length: 15 residues. CDR1 and CDR2 (germline): MNHEY, SMNVEV (reference sequence). CDR3: CASSLSRANTDTQYF. The CDR3 DNA follows: TGTGCCAGCAGTTTATCGCGGGCGAACACAGATACGCAGTATTTT.

The V call is TRBV10-3, the J call TRBJ2-7; TRBD1 matches at 7 bases. The CDR3 is 14 amino acids. Trimming took 5 bases from V and 2 from J; bases not matched to a gene: 6. Germline values: CDR1 ENHRY, CDR2 SYGVKD. The CDR3 DNA reads TGTGCCATCAGTTTTACTGGGACAGCCTACGAGCAGTACTTC. It codes for CAISFTGTAYEQYF.

The V and J genes are TRBV11-2 and TRBJ2-7, with TRBD1 matching 11 bases. After removal of 5 bases from V and 7 bases from J, the junction contained 10 bases not matched to a gene. Germline values: CDR1 SGHAT, CDR2 FQNNGV. The CDR3 runs to 15 residues. The CDR3 region has the DNA TGTGCCAGCAGCCCGGCCGGACAGGGGGCACTGGAGCAGTACTTC. Amino acid sequence: CASSPAGQGALEQYF.

V is TRBV9 and J is TRBJ2-5; 12 bases match TRBD2. The CDR3 runs 14 residues. CDR1 is SGDLS and CDR2 is YYNGEE in the germline V gene. Losses at the gene ends were 0 bases for V and 9 bases for J; bases not matched to a gene: 3. In DNA form, the CDR3 reads TGTGCCAGCAGCGTAGATTCTAGCGGGGGGGCCCAGTACTTC. This codes for CASSVDSSGGAQYF.